Listed below are T cell receptor beta chains from one sample, sequenced in a study of OX40 agonist ivuxolimab in advanced cancers. The table came from immunoSEQ multiplex PCR; TCRdb's copy has only in-frame clones and leaves some out. The table lists fewer than 30,000 clones, more than 85% of them singletons. The material sequenced was CD4+ or CD8+ T cells sorted from blood, taken in a trial of the OX40 agonist ivuxolimab. The receptor source for this set is an adult with an advanced solid tumor such as melanoma, head and neck, liver or kidney cancer. The CDR3 runs from the conserved cysteine through the conserved F or W. D genes are given only for firm matches. Clone size is shown for a subset of rows, as once, few, many or a class of expanded clone.

>TRBV4-1|.|TRBJ1-1|TRBD1
CASSQVVEGARNTEAFF
TGCGCCAGCAGCCAAGTGGTGGAGGGGGCTCGGAACACTGAAGCTTTCTTT
>TRBV19|.|TRBJ1-1|.
CASSVLPGSGAEAFF
TGTGCCAGTAGTGTTCTCCCCGGGTCGGGCGCTGAAGCTTTCTTT
>TRBV27|.|TRBJ2-7|TRBD2
CASSPRTSGRSKYEQYF
TGTGCCAGCAGTCCCCGGACTAGCGGGAGGTCTAAATACGAGCAGTACTTC
>TRBV5-1|medium-sized|TRBJ1-1|.
CASSLIRWDEAFF
TGCGCCAGCAGCTTGATCCGGTGGGATGAAGCTTTCTTT
>TRBV19|.|TRBJ1-5|.
CASSPDSFNQPQHF
TGTGCCAGTAGCCCGGACAGCTTCAATCAGCCCCAGCATTTT
>TRBV27|.|TRBJ2-7|.
CASSGSDWAYEQYF
TGTGCCAGCAGTGGATCGGACTGGGCCTACGAGCAGTACTTC
>TRBV7-9|.|TRBJ2-3|.
CASSTRAGTDTQYF
TGTGCCAGCAGCACCCGGGCAGGCACAGATACGCAGTATTTT
>TRBV25-1|.|TRBJ2-3|.
CASSEFAGTYF
TGTGCCAGCAGTGAGTTCGCGGGGACGTATTTT
>TRBV27|.|TRBJ2-5|.
CASSPPGITVQETQYF
TGTGCCAGCAGTCCCCCGGGGATAACTGTTCAAGAGACCCAGTACTTC
>TRBV11-3|.|TRBJ2-2|.
CASSLDLGRNTGELFF
TGTGCCAGCAGCTTAGATCTCGGCCGGAACACCGGGGAGCTGTTTTTT
>TRBV7-6|.|TRBJ1-6|.
CASSLAGVGSPLHF
TGTGCCAGCAGCTTAGCAGGGGTGGGTTCACCCCTCCACTTT
>TRBV7-9|.|TRBJ2-1|.
CASERDNEQFF
TGTGCCAGCGAGCGGGACAATGAGCAGTTCTTC
>TRBV2|.|TRBJ1-4|.
CASSRVRQVSPEKLFF
TGTGCCAGCAGTCGAGTACGACAGGTCTCCCCTGAAAAACTGTTTTTT
>TRBV14|.|TRBJ2-2|TRBD1
CASSHWDRESGELFF
TGTGCCAGCAGCCACTGGGACAGGGAGTCCGGGGAGCTGTTTTTT
>TRBV7-6|.|TRBJ2-7|TRBD2
CASSTEGGRYEQYF
TGTGCCAGCAGCACGGAGGGAGGGCGCTACGAGCAGTACTTC
>TRBV6-1|.|TRBJ2-7|TRBD2
CASSDTIAGVSYEQYF
TGTGCCAGCAGTGACACTATAGCGGGAGTTAGCTACGAGCAGTACTTC
>TRBV7-2|.|TRBJ2-5|.
CASSPAGTSGETQYF
TGTGCCAGCAGCCCAGCTGGGACCTCCGGGGAGACCCAGTACTTC
>TRBV7-9|.|TRBJ2-3|TRBD2
CAIRGGTDTQYF
TGTGCCATTCGGGGGGGGACAGATACGCAGTATTTT
>TRBV29-1|.|TRBJ2-7|TRBD2
CSVEASGRGGLEQYF
TGCAGCGTTGAGGCCAGCGGGCGGGGGGGCCTCGAGCAGTACTTC
>TRBV28|.|TRBJ2-5|.
CASSLNGQIQETQYF
TGTGCCAGCAGTTTAAATGGACAGATTCAAGAGACCCAGTACTTC
>TRBV5-1|.|TRBJ2-5|.
CASSWGKETQYF
TGCGCCAGCAGCTGGGGGAAGGAGACCCAGTACTTC
>TRBV19|.|TRBJ1-1|.
CASRGLGGTEAFF
TGTGCCAGTAGGGGACTAGGGGGCACTGAAGCTTTCTTT
>TRBV2|.|TRBJ2-3|.
CASSEGYWDGGTQYF
TGTGCCAGCAGTGAAGGGTATTGGGACGGGGGTACGCAGTATTTT
>TRBV5-6|once|TRBJ1-1|.
CASSLALGAGTEAFF
TGTGCCAGCAGCTTGGCCTTGGGCGCGGGCACTGAAGCTTTCTTT
>TRBV27|.|TRBJ2-7|.
CASSFLGNSYEQYF
TGTGCCAGCAGTTTTCTCGGGAACTCCTACGAGCAGTACTTC
>TRBV9|.|TRBJ2-1|.
CASSVAFHEQFF
TGTGCCAGCAGCGTAGCTTTTCATGAGCAGTTCTTC
>TRBV19|.|TRBJ1-2|.
CASSSFRDLANGYTF
TGTGCCAGTAGTTCATTCAGGGACCTGGCTAATGGCTACACCTTC
>TRBV19|.|TRBJ2-7|.
CASSHVGFHEQYF
TGTGCCAGTAGTCATGTGGGGTTTCACGAGCAGTACTTC
>TRBV9|.|TRBJ2-1|TRBD2
CASSVGLAGLGREQFF
TGTGCCAGCAGCGTGGGACTAGCGGGACTCGGGCGGGAGCAGTTCTTC
>TRBV5-6|.|TRBJ2-1|.
CASSLSYGTYNEQFF
TGTGCCAGCAGCTTGTCTTACGGTACCTACAATGAGCAGTTCTTC
>TRBV13|.|TRBJ2-2|.
CASSPQVAGWSTGELFF
TGTGCCAGCAGCCCCCAAGTAGCAGGGTGGAGCACCGGGGAGCTGTTTTTT
>TRBV5-6|.|TRBJ1-2|.
CASSLGFIGGEDYGYTF
TGTGCCAGCAGCTTAGGTTTCATCGGAGGGGAGGACTATGGCTACACCTTC
>TRBV18|.|TRBJ2-4|TRBD1
CASSPPAGGQENIQYF
TGTGCCAGCTCACCACCGGCAGGGGGTCAGGAAAACATTCAGTACTTC
>TRBV6-6|.|TRBJ2-5|.
CASSYSGSQYF
TGTGCCAGCAGTTACTCGGGTTCCCAGTACTTC
>TRBV7-8|.|TRBJ2-7|TRBD1
CASSEQGLPSYEQYF
TGTGCCAGCAGCGAACAGGGGCTACCCTCCTACGAGCAGTACTTC
>TRBV2|medium-sized|TRBJ2-7|.
CASDQDHEQYF
TGTGCCAGCGATCAAGACCACGAGCAGTACTTC
>TRBV9|.|TRBJ1-1|TRBD1
CASSVNRGRTEAFF
TGTGCCAGCAGCGTAAACAGGGGAAGGACTGAAGCTTTCTTT
>TRBV4-1|.|TRBJ2-2|.
CASSQEFTGELFF
TGCGCCAGCAGCCAAGAATTCACCGGGGAGCTGTTTTTT
>TRBV4-1|.|TRBJ1-5|TRBD1
CASSQATGVQMPQHF
TGCGCCAGCAGCCAGGCGACAGGGGTCCAAATGCCCCAGCATTTT
>TRBV27|.|TRBJ1-2|TRBD1
CASTSTGGYGYTF
TGTGCCAGCACCTCGACAGGGGGCTATGGCTACACCTTC
>TRBV4-3|.|TRBJ1-1|.
CASSQVAGTNTEAFF
TGCGCCAGCAGCCAAGTCGCAGGCACCAACACTGAAGCTTTCTTT
>TRBV11-2|medium-sized|TRBJ1-2|.
CASSSWEVNGYTF
TGTGCCAGCAGCTCATGGGAGGTAAACGGCTACACCTTC
>TRBV5-1|.|TRBJ1-1|.
CASSLSQTGANTEAFF
TGCGCCAGCAGCTTGTCCCAAACAGGAGCGAACACTGAAGCTTTCTTT
>TRBV7-6|.|TRBJ2-5|TRBD1
CASRRGQAETQYF
TGTGCCAGCAGGCGTGGACAGGCAGAGACCCAGTACTTC
>TRBV12-5|.|TRBJ2-7|.
CASGLTDEQYF
TGTGCTAGTGGCTTGACTGACGAGCAGTACTTC
>TRBV7-6|.|TRBJ2-7|.
CASSTTPGGEQYF
TGTGCCAGCAGCACTACCCCCGGGGGCGAGCAGTACTTC
>TRBV7-9|.|TRBJ2-1|TRBD1
CASSFGQGVNNEQFF
TGTGCCAGCAGCTTCGGCCAGGGGGTAAACAATGAGCAGTTCTTC
>TRBV28|.|TRBJ2-7|TRBD1
CASSTPGQGYEQYF
TGTGCCAGCAGTACTCCGGGACAGGGATACGAGCAGTACTTC
>TRBV19|.|TRBJ1-1|TRBD1
CASCPGGAGPEAFF
TGTGCCAGTTGCCCAGGGGGCGCGGGTCCTGAAGCTTTCTTT
>TRBV27|once|TRBJ2-1|.
CASSPDYNEQFF
TGTGCCAGCAGTCCAGATTACAATGAGCAGTTCTTC
>TRBV28|.|TRBJ1-5|TRBD1
CASRGQLLRPQHF
TGTGCCAGCAGGGGACAGCTACTTCGGCCCCAGCATTTT
>TRBV28|.|TRBJ1-2|TRBD1
CASSRDRNYGYTF
TGTGCCAGCAGTAGGGACAGAAACTATGGCTACACCTTC
>TRBV10-3|.|TRBJ2-3|TRBD2
CAISAVAGGDETQYF
TGTGCCATCAGCGCTGTAGCGGGAGGGGACGAAACGCAGTATTTT
>TRBV11-3|.|TRBJ2-2|.
CASSYGTPGELFF
TGTGCCAGCAGCTACGGGACACCCGGGGAGCTGTTTTTT
>TRBV6-5|.|TRBJ2-3|TRBD1
CASRTGIEDTQYF
TGTGCCAGCCGGACAGGGATCGAAGATACGCAGTATTTT